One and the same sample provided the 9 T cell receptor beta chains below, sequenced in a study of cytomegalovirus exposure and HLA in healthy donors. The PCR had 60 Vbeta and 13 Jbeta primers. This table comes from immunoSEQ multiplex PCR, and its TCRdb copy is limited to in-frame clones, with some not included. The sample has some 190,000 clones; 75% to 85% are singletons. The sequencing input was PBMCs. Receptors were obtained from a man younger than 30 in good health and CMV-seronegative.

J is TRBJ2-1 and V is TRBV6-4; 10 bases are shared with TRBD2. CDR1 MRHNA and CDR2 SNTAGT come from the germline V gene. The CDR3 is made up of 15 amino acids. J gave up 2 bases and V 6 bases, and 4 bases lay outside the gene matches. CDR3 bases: TGTGCCAGCAGGGCCAGCGGGGGGGCCTACAATGAGCAGTTCTTC. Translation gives CASRASGGAYNEQFF.

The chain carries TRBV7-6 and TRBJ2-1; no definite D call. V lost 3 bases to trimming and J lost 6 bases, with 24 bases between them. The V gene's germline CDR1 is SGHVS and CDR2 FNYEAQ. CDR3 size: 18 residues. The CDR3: CASSFSQTNPTLLNEQFF. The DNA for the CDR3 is TGTGCCAGCAGCTTTAGTCAGACAAATCCTACCCTCCTCAATGAGCAGTTCTTC.

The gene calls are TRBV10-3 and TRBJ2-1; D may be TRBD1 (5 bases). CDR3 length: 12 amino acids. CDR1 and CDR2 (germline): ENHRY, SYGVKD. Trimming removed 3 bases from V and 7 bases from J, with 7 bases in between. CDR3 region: CAISDSGNEQFF. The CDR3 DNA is TGTGCCATCAGTGACTCAGGGAATGAGCAGTTCTTC.

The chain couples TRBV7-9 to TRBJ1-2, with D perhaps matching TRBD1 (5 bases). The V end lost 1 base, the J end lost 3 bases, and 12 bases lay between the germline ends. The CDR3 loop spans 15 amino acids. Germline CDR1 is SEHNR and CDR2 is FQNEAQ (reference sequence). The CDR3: CASSLGLRDDYGYTF. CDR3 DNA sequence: TGTGCCAGCAGCTTAGGACTCAGGGATGACTATGGCTACACCTTC. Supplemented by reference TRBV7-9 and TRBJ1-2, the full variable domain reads DTGVSQNPRHKITKRGQNVTFRCDPISEHNRLYWYRQTLGQGPEFLTYFQNEAQLEKSRLLSDRFSAERPKGSFSTLEIQRTEQGDSAMYLCASSLGLRDDYGYTFGSGTRLTVV.

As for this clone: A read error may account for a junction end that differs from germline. The CDR3 sequence: CASSLGRRAGSYNEQFF. CDR3 sequence (DNA): TGTGCTAGCAGCTTAGGTCGGCGTGCGGGCTCCTACAATGAGCAGTTCTTC. The V call is TRBV7-7, the J call TRBJ2-1; possibly TRBD2 for D (5 bases). The CDR3 covers 17 residues. Germline V gives CDR1 SSHAT, CDR2 FNYEAQ (reference sequence). The complete variable domain, with remaining parts taken from reference TRBV7-7 and TRBJ2-1, reads GAGVSQSPRYKVTKRGQDVTLRCDPISSHATLYWYQQALGQGPEFLTYFNYEAQPDKSGLPSDRFSAERPEGSISTLTIQRTEQRDSAMYRCASSLGRRAGSYNEQFFGPGTRLTVL.

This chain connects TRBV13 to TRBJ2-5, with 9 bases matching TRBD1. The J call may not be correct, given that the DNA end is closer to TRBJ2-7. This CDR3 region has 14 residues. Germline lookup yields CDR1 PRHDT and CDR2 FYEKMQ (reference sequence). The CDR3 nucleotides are TGTGCCAGCAGCCCCGGGACAGGGCCCTACGAGCAGTACTTC. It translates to CASSPGTGPYEQYF.

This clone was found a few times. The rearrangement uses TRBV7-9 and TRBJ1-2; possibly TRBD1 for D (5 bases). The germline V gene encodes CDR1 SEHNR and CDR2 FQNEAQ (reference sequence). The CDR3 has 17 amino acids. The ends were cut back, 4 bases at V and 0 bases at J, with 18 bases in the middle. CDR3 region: CASSSWTRGRANYGYTF. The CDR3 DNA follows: TGTGCCAGCAGCTCCTGGACAAGGGGCAGGGCTAACTATGGCTACACCTTC.

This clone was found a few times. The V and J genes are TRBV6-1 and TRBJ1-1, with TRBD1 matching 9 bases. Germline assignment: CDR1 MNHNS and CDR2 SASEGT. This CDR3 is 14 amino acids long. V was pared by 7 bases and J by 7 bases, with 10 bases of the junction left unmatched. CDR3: CASTPRDRASEAFF. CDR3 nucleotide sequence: TGTGCCAGCACCCCACGGGACAGGGCGAGTGAAGCTTTCTTT.

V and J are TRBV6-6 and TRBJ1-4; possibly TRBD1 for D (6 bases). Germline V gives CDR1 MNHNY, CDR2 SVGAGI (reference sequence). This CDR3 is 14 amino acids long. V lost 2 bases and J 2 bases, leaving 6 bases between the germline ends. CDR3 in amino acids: CASSYQGTNEKLFF. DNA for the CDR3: TGTGCCAGCAGTTACCAGGGGACTAATGAAAAACTGTTTTTT.